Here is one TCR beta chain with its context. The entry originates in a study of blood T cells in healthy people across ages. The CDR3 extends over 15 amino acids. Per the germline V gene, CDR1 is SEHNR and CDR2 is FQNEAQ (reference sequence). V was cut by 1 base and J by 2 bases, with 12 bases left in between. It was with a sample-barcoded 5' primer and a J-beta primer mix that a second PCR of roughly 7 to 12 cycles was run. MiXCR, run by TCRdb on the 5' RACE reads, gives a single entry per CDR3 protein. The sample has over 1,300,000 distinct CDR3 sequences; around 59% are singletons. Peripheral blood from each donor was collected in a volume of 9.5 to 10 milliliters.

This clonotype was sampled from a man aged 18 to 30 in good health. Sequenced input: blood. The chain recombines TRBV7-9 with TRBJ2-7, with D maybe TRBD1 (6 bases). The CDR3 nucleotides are TGTGCCAGCAGCTTAGTTCCGGACAGAGCCTACGAGCAGTACTTC. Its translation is CASSLVPDRAYEQYF.